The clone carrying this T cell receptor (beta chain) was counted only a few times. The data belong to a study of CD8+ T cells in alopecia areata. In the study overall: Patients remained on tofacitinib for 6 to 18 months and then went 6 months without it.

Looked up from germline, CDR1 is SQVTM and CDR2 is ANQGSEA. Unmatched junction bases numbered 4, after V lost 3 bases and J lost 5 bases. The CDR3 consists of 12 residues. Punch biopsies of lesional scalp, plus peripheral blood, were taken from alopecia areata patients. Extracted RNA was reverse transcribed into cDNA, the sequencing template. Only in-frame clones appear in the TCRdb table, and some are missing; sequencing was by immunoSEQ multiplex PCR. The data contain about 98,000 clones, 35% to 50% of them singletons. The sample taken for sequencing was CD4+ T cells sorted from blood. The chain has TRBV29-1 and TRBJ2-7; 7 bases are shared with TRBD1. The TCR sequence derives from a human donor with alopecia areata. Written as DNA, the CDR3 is TGCAGCGTTGAGAAGACAGGGAACGAGCAGTACTTC. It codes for CSVEKTGNEQYF.